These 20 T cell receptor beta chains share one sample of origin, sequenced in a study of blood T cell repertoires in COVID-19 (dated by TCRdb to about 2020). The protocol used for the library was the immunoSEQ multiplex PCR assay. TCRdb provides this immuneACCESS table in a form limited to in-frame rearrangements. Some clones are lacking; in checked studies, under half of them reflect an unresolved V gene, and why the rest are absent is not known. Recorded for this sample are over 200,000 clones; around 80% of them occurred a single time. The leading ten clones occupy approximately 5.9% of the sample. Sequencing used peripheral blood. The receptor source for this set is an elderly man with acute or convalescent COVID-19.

This CDR3 reads CATREAGVLGNEQFF. Here the CDR3 DNA reads TGTGCCACCAGGGAAGCGGGAGTTCTAGGCAATGAGCAGTTCTTC. The chain links TRBV15 to TRBJ2-1, with 8 bases that match TRBD2. Germline V gives CDR1 LNHNV, CDR2 YYDKDF (reference sequence). V was clipped by 6 bases and J by 6 bases; unmatched bases: 10. The CDR3 runs 15 residues.

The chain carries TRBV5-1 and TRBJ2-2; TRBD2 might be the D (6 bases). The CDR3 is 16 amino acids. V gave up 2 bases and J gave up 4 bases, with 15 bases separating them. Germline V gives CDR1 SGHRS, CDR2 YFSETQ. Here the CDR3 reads CASSFTQRRGTGELFF. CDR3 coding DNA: TGCGCCAGCAGCTTTACCCAGCGGAGGGGCACCGGGGAGCTGTTTTTT.

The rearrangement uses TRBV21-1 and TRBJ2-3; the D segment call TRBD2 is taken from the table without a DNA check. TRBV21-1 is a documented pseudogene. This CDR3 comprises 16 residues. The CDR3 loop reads CASERMGEGVTDTQYF. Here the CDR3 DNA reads TGTGCCAGCGAGCGAATGGGGGAGGGAGTCACAGATACGCAGTATTTT.

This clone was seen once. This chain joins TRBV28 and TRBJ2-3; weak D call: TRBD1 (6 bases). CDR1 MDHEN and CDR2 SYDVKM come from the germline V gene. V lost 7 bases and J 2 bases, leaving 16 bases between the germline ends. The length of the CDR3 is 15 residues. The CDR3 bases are TGTGCCAGCACCATCGCAGGGGCCTTCACAGATACGCAGTATTTT. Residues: CASTIAGAFTDTQYF.

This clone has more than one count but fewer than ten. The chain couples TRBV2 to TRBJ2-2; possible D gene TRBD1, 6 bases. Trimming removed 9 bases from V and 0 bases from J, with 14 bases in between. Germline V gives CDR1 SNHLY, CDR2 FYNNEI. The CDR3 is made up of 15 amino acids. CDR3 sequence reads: CARPRTDSNTGELFF. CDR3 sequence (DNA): TGTGCCAGGCCTCGGACAGATTCGAACACCGGGGAGCTGTTTTTT.

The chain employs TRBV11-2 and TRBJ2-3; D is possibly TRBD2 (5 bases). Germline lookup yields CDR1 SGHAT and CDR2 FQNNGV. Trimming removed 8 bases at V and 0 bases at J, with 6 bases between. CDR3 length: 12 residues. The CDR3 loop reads CASEGSTDTQYF. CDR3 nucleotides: TGTGCCAGCGAGGGAAGCACAGATACGCAGTATTTT.

The CDR3 here is CASAVGTVDNEQFF. DNA for the CDR3: TGTGCCAGCGCGGTTGGGACAGTTGACAATGAGCAGTTCTTC. The chain carries TRBV19 and TRBJ2-1, with TRBD1 matching 7 bases. V lost 9 bases to trimming and J lost 5 bases; unmatched junction nucleotides: 10. CDR1 and CDR2 (germline): LNHDA, SQIVND (reference sequence). The CDR3 spans 14 residues.

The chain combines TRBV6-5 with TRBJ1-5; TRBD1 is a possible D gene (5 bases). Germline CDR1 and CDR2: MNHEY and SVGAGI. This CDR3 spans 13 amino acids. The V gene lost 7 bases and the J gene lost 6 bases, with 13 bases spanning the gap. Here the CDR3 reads CASTKDTPQPQHF. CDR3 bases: TGTGCCAGCACCAAGGACACGCCTCAGCCCCAGCATTTT.

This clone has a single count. The CDR3 protein is CASSRFGTAYTGELFF. CDR3 in DNA: TGTGCCAGCAGCCGTTTTGGGACAGCATACACCGGGGAGCTGTTTTTT. The rearrangement uses TRBV14 and TRBJ2-2; TRBD1 matches at 7 bases. The CDR3 length is 16 residues. Germline loops: CDR1 SGHDN, CDR2 FVKESK. V lost 4 bases, J lost 3 bases, and 8 bases stayed unmatched.

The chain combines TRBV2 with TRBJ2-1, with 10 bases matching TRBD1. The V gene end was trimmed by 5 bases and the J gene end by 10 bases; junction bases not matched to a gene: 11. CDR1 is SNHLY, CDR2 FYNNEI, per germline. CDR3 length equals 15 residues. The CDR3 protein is CASSPKTGGKQEQFF. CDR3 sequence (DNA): TGTGCCAGCAGTCCCAAGACAGGGGGCAAACAAGAGCAGTTCTTC.

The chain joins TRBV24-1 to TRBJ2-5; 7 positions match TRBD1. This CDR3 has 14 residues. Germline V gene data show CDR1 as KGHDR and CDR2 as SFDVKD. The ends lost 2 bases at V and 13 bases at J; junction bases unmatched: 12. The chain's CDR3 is CATSDSRVQGGRYF. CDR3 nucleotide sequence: TGTGCCACCAGTGATTCACGCGTTCAAGGGGGCCGGTACTTC.

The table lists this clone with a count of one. Here the CDR3 reads CASSPAGREAGNEQFF. The CDR3, as DNA: TGTGCCAGCAGCCCCGCCGGGCGGGAGGCGGGCAATGAGCAGTTCTTC. The genes are TRBV5-4 and TRBJ2-1, with TRBD2 matching over 8 bases. The trim removed 4 bases at V and 6 bases at J, leaving 12 bases unmatched. Looked up from germline, CDR1 is SGHNT and CDR2 is YYREEE (reference sequence). The CDR3 totals 16 residues.

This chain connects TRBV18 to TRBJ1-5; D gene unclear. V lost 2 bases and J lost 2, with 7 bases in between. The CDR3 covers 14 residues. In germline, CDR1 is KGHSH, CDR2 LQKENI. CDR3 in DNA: TGTGCCAGCTCACCAAGCGGGGGCAATCAGCCCCAGCATTTT. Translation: CASSPSGGNQPQHF.

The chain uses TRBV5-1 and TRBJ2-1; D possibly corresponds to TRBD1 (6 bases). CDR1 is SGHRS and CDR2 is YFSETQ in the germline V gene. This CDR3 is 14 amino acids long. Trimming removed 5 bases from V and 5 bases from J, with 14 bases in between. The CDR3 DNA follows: TGCGCCAGCAGGCCCAGGACAGCACACAATGAGCAGTTCTTC. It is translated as CASRPRTAHNEQFF.

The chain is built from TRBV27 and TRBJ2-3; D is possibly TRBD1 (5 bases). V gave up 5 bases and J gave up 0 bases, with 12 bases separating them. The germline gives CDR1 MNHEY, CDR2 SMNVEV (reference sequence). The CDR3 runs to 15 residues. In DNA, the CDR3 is TGTGCCAGCAGTCAAAGGGGCCCAAGCACAGATACGCAGTATTTT. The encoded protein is CASSQRGPSTDTQYF.

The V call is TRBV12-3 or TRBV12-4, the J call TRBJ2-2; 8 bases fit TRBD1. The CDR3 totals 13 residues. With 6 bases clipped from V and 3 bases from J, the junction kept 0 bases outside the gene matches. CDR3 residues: CASRTGDTGELFF. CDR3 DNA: TGTGCCAGCAGGACAGGGGACACCGGGGAGCTGTTTTTT.

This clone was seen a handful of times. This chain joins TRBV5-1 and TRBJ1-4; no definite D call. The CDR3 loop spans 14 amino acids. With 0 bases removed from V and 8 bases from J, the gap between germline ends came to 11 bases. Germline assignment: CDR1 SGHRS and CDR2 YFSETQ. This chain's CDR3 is CASSLVGGLEKLFF. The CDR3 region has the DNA TGCGCCAGCAGCTTGGTGGGAGGTTTAGAAAAACTGTTTTTT.

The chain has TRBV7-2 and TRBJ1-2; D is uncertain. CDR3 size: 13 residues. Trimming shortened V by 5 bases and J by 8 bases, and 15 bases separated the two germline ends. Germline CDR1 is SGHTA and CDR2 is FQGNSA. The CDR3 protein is CASSQAQFRGYTF. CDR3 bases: TGTGCCAGCAGCCAGGCTCAGTTCAGGGGCTACACCTTC. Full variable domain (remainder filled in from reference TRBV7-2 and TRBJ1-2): GAGVSQSPSNKVTEKGKDVELRCDPISGHTALYWYRQSLGQGLEFLIYFQGNSAPDKSGLPSDRFSAERTGGSVSTLTIQRTQQEDSAVYLCASSQAQFRGYTFGSGTRLTVV.

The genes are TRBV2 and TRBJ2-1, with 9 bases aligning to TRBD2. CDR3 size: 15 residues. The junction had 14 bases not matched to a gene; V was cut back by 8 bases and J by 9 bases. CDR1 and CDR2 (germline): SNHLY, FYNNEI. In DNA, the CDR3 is TGTGCCAGCCCTGGAGTAGCGGGAGCTTTTAGTGAGCAGTTCTTC. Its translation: CASPGVAGAFSEQFF.

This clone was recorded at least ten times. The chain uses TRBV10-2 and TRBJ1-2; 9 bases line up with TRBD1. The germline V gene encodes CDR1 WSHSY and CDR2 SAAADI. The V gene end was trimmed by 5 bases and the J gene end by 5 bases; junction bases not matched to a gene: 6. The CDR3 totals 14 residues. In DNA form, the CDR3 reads TGCGCCAGCAGTACAACAGGGGGCGCGTATGGCTACACCTTC. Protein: CASSTTGGAYGYTF.